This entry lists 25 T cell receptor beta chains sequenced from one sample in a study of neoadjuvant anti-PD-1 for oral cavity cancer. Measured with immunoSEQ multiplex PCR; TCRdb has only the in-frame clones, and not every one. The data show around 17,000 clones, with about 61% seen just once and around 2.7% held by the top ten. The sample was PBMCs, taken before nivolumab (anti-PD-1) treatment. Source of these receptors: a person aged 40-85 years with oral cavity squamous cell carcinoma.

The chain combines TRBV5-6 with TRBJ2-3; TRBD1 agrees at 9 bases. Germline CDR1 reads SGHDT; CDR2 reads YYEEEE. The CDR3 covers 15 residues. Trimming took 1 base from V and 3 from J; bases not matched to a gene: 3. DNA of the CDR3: TGTGCCAGCAGCTTGCTGGACAGGGGAACAGATACGCAGTATTTT. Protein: CASSLLDRGTDTQYF.

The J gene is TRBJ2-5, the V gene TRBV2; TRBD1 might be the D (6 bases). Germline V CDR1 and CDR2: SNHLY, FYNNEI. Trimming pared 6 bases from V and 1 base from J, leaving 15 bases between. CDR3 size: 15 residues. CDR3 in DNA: TGTGCCAGCAGCGCATCACAGGGACCCCAAGAGACCCAGTACTTC. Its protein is CASSASQGPQETQYF. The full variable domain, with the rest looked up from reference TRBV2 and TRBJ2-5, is EPEVTQTPSHQVTQMGQEVILRCVPISNHLYFYWYRQILGQKVEFLVSFYNNEISEKSEIFDDQFSVERPDGSNFTLKIRSTKLEDSAMYFCASSASQGPQETQYFGPGTRLLVL.

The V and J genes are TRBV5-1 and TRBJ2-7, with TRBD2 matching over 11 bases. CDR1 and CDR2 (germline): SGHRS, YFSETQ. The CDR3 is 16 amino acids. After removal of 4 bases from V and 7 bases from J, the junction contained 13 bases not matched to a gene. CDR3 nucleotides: TGCGCCAGCAGCGACGGACTAGCGGGTGGGGCGAGGGAGCAGTACTTC. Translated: CASSDGLAGGAREQYF.

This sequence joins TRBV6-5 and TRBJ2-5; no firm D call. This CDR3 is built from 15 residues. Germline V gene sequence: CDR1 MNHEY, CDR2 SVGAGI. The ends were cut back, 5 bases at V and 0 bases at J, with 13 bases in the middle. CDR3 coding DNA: TGTGCCAGCAGTATATCCTGGACGGACCAAGAGACCCAGTACTTC. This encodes CASSISWTDQETQYF.

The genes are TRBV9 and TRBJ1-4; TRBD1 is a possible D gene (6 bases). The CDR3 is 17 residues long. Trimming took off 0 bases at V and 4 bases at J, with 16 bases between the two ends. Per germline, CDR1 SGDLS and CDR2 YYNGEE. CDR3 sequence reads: CASSVDTPGALNEKLFF. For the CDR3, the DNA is TGTGCCAGCAGCGTAGATACACCAGGGGCTCTTAATGAAAAACTGTTTTTT.

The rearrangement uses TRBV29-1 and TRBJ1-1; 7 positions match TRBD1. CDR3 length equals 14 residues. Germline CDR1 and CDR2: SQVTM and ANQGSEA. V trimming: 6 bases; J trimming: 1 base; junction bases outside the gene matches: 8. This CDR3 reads CSVRKGATNTEAFF. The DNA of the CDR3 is TGCAGCGTACGAAAGGGGGCGACGAACACTGAAGCTTTCTTT.

The CDR3 region is CASKTDRATPYGYTF. The CDR3 DNA reads TGTGCCAGCAAAACGGACAGGGCCACCCCCTATGGCTACACCTTC. The chain carries TRBV6-1 and TRBJ1-2, with 8 bases identical to TRBD1. The CDR3 is 15 residues long. Germline values: CDR1 MNHNS, CDR2 SASEGT. The junction had 11 bases not matched to a gene; V was cut back by 7 bases and J by 4 bases.

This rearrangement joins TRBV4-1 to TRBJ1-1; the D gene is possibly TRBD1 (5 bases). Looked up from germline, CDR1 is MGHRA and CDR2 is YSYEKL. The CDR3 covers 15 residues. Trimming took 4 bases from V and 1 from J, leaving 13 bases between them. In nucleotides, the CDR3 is TGCGCCAGCAGCCCCTCCGGGACGGGGAACACTGAAGCTTTCTTT. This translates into CASSPSGTGNTEAFF.

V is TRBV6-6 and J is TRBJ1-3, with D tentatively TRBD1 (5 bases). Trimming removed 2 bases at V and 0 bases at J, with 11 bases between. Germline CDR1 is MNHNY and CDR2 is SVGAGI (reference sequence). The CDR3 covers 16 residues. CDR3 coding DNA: TGTGCCAGCAGTTACGGTGGGACGAGCTCTGGAAACACCATATATTTT. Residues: CASSYGGTSSGNTIYF.

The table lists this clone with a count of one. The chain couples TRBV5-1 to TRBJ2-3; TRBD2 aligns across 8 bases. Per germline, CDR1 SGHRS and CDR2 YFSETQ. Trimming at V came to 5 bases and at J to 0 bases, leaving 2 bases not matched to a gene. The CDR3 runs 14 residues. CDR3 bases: TGCGCCAGCAGAGCGGGAGAAAGCACAGATACGCAGTATTTT. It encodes CASRAGESTDTQYF.

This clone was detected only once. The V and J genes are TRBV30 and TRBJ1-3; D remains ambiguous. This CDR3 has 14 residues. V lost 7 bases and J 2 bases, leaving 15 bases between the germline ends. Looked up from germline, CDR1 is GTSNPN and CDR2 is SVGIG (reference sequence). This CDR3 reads CAYLPLGTGNTIYF. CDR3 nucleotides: TGTGCCTACCTTCCCCTCGGGACTGGAAACACCATATATTTT.

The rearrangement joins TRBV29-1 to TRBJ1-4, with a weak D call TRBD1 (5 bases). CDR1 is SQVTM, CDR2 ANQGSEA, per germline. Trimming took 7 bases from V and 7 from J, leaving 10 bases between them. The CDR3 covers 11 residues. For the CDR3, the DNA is TGCAGCGCCGGGGGGGGTGAAAAACTGTTTTTT. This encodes CSAGGGEKLFF.

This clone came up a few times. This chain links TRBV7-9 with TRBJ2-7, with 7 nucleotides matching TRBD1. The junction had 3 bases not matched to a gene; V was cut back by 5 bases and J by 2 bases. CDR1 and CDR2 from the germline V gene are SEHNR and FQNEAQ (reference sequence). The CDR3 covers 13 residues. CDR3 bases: TGTGCCAGCAGCCCGGACAGGACCTACGAGCAGTACTTC. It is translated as CASSPDRTYEQYF.

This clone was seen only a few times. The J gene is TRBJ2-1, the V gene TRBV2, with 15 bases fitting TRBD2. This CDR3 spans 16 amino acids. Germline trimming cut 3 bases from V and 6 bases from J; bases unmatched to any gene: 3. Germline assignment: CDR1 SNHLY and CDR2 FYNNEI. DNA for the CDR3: TGTGCCAGCAGTGATGAGGGACTAGCGGGAGGCAATGAGCAGTTCTTC. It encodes CASSDEGLAGGNEQFF.

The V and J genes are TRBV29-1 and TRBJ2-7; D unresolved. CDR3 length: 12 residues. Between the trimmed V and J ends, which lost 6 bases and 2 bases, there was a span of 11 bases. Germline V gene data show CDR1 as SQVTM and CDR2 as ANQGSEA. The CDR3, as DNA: TGCAGCGTGGGCAGGATCACCTACGAGCAGTACTTC. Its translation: CSVGRITYEQYF.

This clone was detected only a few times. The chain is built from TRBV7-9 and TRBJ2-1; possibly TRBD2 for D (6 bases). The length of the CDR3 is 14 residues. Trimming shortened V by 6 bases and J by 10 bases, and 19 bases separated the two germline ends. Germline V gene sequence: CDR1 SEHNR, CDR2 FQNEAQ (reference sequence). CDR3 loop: CASSLRELPVEQFF. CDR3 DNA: TGTGCCAGCAGTCTCCGGGAGTTGCCTGTCGAGCAGTTCTTC.

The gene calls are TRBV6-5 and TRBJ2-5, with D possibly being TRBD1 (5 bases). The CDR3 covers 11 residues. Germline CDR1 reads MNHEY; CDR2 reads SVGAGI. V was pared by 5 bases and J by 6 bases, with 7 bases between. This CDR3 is CASSPGKTQYF. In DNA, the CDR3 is TGTGCCAGCAGTCCAGGGAAGACCCAGTACTTC.

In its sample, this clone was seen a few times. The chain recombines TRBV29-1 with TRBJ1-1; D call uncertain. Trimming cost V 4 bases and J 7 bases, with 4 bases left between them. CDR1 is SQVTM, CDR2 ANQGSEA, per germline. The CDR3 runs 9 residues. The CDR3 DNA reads TGCAGCGTTGGAGGTGAAGCTTTCTTT. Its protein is CSVGGEAFF.

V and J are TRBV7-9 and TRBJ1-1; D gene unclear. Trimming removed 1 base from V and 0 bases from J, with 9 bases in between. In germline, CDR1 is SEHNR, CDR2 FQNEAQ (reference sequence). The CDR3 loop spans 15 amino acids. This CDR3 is CASSLDGSLNTEAFF. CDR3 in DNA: TGTGCCAGCAGCTTAGATGGGTCCTTGAACACTGAAGCTTTCTTT.

As DNA, the CDR3 is TGTGCCTGGAGTGTGGCAGCCGGCAATCAGCCCCAGCATTTT. It codes for CAWSVAAGNQPQHF. The chain is built from TRBV30 and TRBJ1-5; D unresolved. CDR3 length: 14 residues. The V end lost 0 bases, the J end lost 2 bases, and 8 bases lay between the germline ends. CDR1 GTSNPN and CDR2 SVGIG come from the germline V gene (reference sequence).

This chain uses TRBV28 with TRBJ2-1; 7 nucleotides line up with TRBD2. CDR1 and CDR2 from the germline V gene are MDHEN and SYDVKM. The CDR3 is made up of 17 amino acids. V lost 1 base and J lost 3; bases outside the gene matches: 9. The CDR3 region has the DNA TGTGCCAGCAGTTTATCCGCCCGGGAGGCCTACTACAATGAGCAGTTCTTC. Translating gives CASSLSAREAYYNEQFF.

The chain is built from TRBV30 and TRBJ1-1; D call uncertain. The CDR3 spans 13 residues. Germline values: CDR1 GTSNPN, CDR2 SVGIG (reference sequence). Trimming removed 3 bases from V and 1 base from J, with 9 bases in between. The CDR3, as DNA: TGTGCCTGGAGCTCTGAGGGGAACACTGAAGCTTTCTTT. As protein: CAWSSEGNTEAFF.

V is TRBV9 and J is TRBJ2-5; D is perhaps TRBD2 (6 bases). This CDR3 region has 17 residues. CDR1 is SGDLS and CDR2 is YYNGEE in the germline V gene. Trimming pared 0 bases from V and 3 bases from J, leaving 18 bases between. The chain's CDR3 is CASSVEGSGRFEETQYF. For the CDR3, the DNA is TGTGCCAGCAGCGTAGAGGGTAGCGGTCGTTTTGAAGAGACCCAGTACTTC.

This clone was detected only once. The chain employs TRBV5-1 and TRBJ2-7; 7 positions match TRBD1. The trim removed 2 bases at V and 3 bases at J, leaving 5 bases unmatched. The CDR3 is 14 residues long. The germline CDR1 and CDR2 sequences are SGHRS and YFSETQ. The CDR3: CASSLGQEIYEQYF. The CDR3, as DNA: TGCGCCAGCAGCTTAGGACAGGAGATCTACGAGCAGTACTTC.

CDR3 region: CAWSLLSGRGTGELFF. CDR3 in DNA: TGTGCCTGGAGTTTGTTGAGCGGGAGAGGGACCGGGGAGCTGTTTTTT. The V and J genes are TRBV30 and TRBJ2-2; 8 nucleotides agree with TRBD2. The germline V gene encodes CDR1 GTSNPN and CDR2 SVGIG (reference sequence). J lost 5 bases, V lost 2 bases, and 10 bases had no gene match. CDR3 length: 16 residues.